The 26 T cell receptor beta chains listed next were all sequenced from one sample in a study of early T cells in non-severe SARS-CoV-2 infection. MiXCR, applied by TCRdb to the 5' RACE reads, yields one record per CDR3 protein. Found here are 20,000 to 25,000 distinct CDR3 sequences, approximately 5% of them singletons; the top ten hold about 6.9%. Sequences were obtained from whole blood. These receptors came from an adult who was a healthcare worker with PCR-confirmed SARS-CoV-2 infection or an uninfected control (not recorded which).

This chain uses TRBV20-1 with TRBJ2-3, with D tentatively TRBD2 (5 bases). V lost 2 bases and J 1 base, leaving 7 bases between the germline ends. The length of the CDR3 is 13 residues. Germline CDR1 DFQATT, CDR2 SNEGSKA (reference sequence). The DNA of the CDR3 is TGCAGTGCTAGAAACGGGGGCACAGATACGCAGTATTTT. Residues: CSARNGGTDTQYF.

This clonotype came up a few times. The chain uses TRBV5-1 and TRBJ2-5, with no clear D. The V end was cut by 0 bases, the J end by 4 bases, with 10 bases between. CDR1 and CDR2 from the germline V gene are SGHRS and YFSETQ. The CDR3 length is 14 residues. As DNA, the CDR3 is TGCGCCAGCAGCTTGGGATCCTCGGCAGAGACCCAGTACTTC. This translates into CASSLGSSAETQYF.

At least ten counts were recorded for this clonotype. The CDR3 nucleotides are TGTGCCAGTAGTATACCCATGCGGCAGTCCGCCTACGAGCAGTACTTC. Protein: CASSIPMRQSAYEQYF. This chain joins TRBV19 and TRBJ2-7, with D unresolved. Trimming stripped 2 bases from V and 2 bases from J, with 16 bases between. CDR3 length: 16 residues. The germline V gene encodes CDR1 LNHDA and CDR2 SQIVND (reference sequence).

This clonotype showed up many times. J is TRBJ1-1 and V is TRBV9; 7 bases are shared with TRBD1. This CDR3 has 15 amino acids. The V gene's germline CDR1 is SGDLS and CDR2 YYNGEE. V lost 4 bases and J lost 4; bases outside the gene matches: 10. The CDR3 region has the DNA TGTGCCAGCAGCAGTACAGGGGCTCTAGGCACTGAAGCTTTCTTT. It codes for CASSSTGALGTEAFF. The full variable domain, its missing parts supplied by reference TRBV9 and TRBJ1-1, is DSGVTQTPKHLITATGQRVTLRCSPRSGDLSVYWYQQSLDQGLQFLIQYYNGEERAKGNILERFSAQQFPDLHSELNLSSLELGDSALYFCASSSTGALGTEAFFGQGTRLTVV.

This clonotype was recorded at least ten times. The V gene is TRBV12-3 or TRBV12-4, the J gene TRBJ1-3; no definite D call. The ends were cut back, 2 bases at V and 0 bases at J, with 8 bases in the middle. CDR3 length: 15 residues. CDR3 nucleotide sequence: TGTGCCAGCAGTTTAAGACGGTACTCTGGAAACACCATATATTTT. Translating gives CASSLRRYSGNTIYF.

This clonotype was seen many times. This chain links TRBV6-2 or TRBV6-3 with TRBJ2-1; TRBD1 matches at 10 bases. CDR3 length equals 14 residues. Germline values: CDR1 MNHEY, CDR2 SVGEGT. Losses at the gene ends were 6 bases for V and 4 bases for J; bases not matched to a gene: 3. CDR3 coding DNA: TGTGCCAGCAGGGAGGACAGGGGGTACAATGAGCAGTTCTTC. This gives the protein CASREDRGYNEQFF.

V gene TRBV4-1 combines with J gene TRBJ1-1; D is perhaps TRBD1 (5 bases). Germline CDR1 reads MGHRA; CDR2 reads YSYEKL. The CDR3 is 14 residues long. The V end was cut by 6 bases, the J end by 5 bases, with 16 bases between. The DNA of the CDR3 is TGCGCCAGCAGGGGGTTTTTACGGGGGACTGAAGCTTTCTTT. Translation: CASRGFLRGTEAFF.

The genes are TRBV2 and TRBJ1-1; a weak D match, TRBD1 (5 bases). V dropped 0 bases and J dropped 3 bases, with 8 bases sitting between them. The CDR3 consists of 14 residues. CDR1 and CDR2 (germline): SNHLY, FYNNEI. The CDR3 loop reads CASSEAKGDTEAFF. The DNA of the CDR3 is TGTGCCAGCAGTGAAGCGAAAGGGGACACTGAAGCTTTCTTT.

In its sample, this clonotype was seen many times. V and J are TRBV5-1 and TRBJ2-3, with D unresolved. V lost 3 bases, J lost 4 bases, and 12 bases lay in between. The CDR3 has 14 residues. Germline V CDR1 and CDR2: SGHRS, YFSETQ. The CDR3, as DNA: TGCGCCAGCAGCTCCTTAGGTCTAGCAGATACGCAGTATTTT. This sequence encodes CASSSLGLADTQYF.

The table lists this clonotype with many counts. CDR3 coding DNA: TGTGCCAGCAGGGGCGGGGAGCTGTTTTTT. The encoded protein is CASRGGELFF. The genes are TRBV2 and TRBJ2-2; D ambiguous. Germline V gene sequence: CDR1 SNHLY, CDR2 FYNNEI. Between the trimmed V and J ends, which lost 6 bases and 7 bases, there was a span of 3 bases. The CDR3 is 10 residues long.

This clonotype was detected ten times or more. The CDR3 DNA is TGTGCCAGCAGTTTATTACTAGCTCGAGGGGCAGATACGCAGTATTTT. This translates into CASSLLLARGADTQYF. The chain couples TRBV27 to TRBJ2-3; TRBD2 is a possible D gene (6 bases). CDR3 size: 16 residues. Between the trimmed V and J ends, which lost 1 base and 4 bases, there was a span of 15 bases. CDR1 is MNHEY and CDR2 is SMNVEV in the germline V gene (reference sequence).

This clonotype occurred many times. The chain has TRBV6-4 and TRBJ2-1; 10 nucleotides align to TRBD1. J gave up 6 bases and V 4 bases, and 6 bases lay outside the gene matches. From germline, CDR1 is MRHNA and CDR2 SNTAGT. The CDR3 spans 15 residues. CDR3 sequence: CASSGDRGDPNEQFF. The CDR3, as DNA: TGTGCCAGCAGTGGGGACAGGGGAGACCCCAATGAGCAGTTCTTC.

The table lists this clonotype with many counts. The chain combines TRBV7-3 with TRBJ1-1; D remains ambiguous. The V end was cut by 1 base, the J end by 0 bases, with 9 bases between. CDR1 SGHTA and CDR2 FQGTGA come from the germline V gene. The CDR3 has 15 amino acids. The CDR3 region has the DNA TGTGCCAGCAGCTTAATGGAGGTGTTGAACACTGAAGCTTTCTTT. Translation gives CASSLMEVLNTEAFF.

In its sample, this clonotype was seen a few times. V is TRBV6-5 and J is TRBJ1-4; D is possibly TRBD1 (5 bases). Germline V gene lookup returns CDR1 MNHEY and CDR2 SVGAGI. This CDR3 has 15 amino acids. Trimming stripped 7 bases from V and 8 bases from J, with 20 bases between. CDR3 protein: CASTPTGGPLEKLFF. The CDR3 nucleotides are TGTGCCAGCACCCCCACCGGGGGACCTCTGGAAAAACTGTTTTTT.

At least ten counts were recorded for this clonotype. The chain is built from TRBV18 and TRBJ1-2; 9 bases map to TRBD1. CDR1 KGHSH and CDR2 LQKENI come from the germline V gene. J gave up 4 bases and V 3 bases, and 6 bases lay outside the gene matches. The length of the CDR3 is 15 residues. CDR3 in amino acids: CASSPGQGGGYGYTF. CDR3 bases: TGTGCCAGCTCACCGGGACAGGGAGGCGGCTATGGCTACACCTTC.

This clonotype is classed as medium-sized. The chain carries TRBV29-1 and TRBJ2-1, with TRBD1 identical over 10 bases. The V gene's germline CDR1 is SQVTM and CDR2 ANQGSEA. The CDR3 covers 14 residues. The V gene end was trimmed by 6 bases and the J gene end by 5 bases; junction bases not matched to a gene: 7. The CDR3 DNA reads as TGCAGCGTCAAAGCCGGGACAGGGGACAATGAGCAGTTCTTC. Translation: CSVKAGTGDNEQFF.

This clonotype was seen only a few times. This chain connects TRBV6-5 to TRBJ2-3; a possible D gene is TRBD1 (5 bases). Germline CDR1 MNHEY, CDR2 SVGAGI. Trimming pared 0 bases from V and 2 bases from J, leaving 9 bases between. The CDR3 is 15 amino acids. The CDR3 bases are TGTGCCAGCAGTTACTCGATCAGGGCCACAGATACGCAGTATTTT. Protein sequence: CASSYSIRATDTQYF.

The sample holds a few counts of this clonotype. This sequence joins TRBV7-9 and TRBJ2-2; D gene unclear. V lost 8 bases and J 4 bases, leaving 14 bases between the germline ends. Germline V lookup: CDR1 SEHNR, CDR2 FQNEAQ (reference sequence). This CDR3 has 14 residues. The CDR3 loop is CASQGPRSTGELFF. CDR3 DNA sequence: TGTGCCAGCCAAGGGCCCCGAAGCACCGGGGAGCTGTTTTTT.

This clonotype was picked up many times. The chain is built from TRBV28 and TRBJ2-3; 7 positions agree with TRBD2. The CDR3 loop spans 15 amino acids. Trimming at V came to 6 bases and at J to 6 bases, leaving 12 bases not matched to a gene. Germline V gene lookup returns CDR1 MDHEN and CDR2 SYDVKM. DNA for the CDR3: TGTGCCAGCAGCCAACCGGGGGAGGGCGGGGATACGCAGTATTTT. This translates into CASSQPGEGGDTQYF.

This clonotype was seen many times. The rearrangement links TRBV3-1 to TRBJ2-7; 8 bases are shared with TRBD1. This CDR3 has 15 amino acids. Looked up from germline, CDR1 is LGHDT and CDR2 is YNNKEL (reference sequence). Losses at the gene ends were 0 bases for V and 5 bases for J; bases not matched to a gene: 6. The CDR3 loop is CASSQDVGQVNEQYF. The DNA of the CDR3 is TGTGCCAGCAGCCAAGATGTGGGACAGGTGAACGAGCAGTACTTC.

This clonotype was seen only a few times. This chain joins TRBV18 and TRBJ2-2; 9 bases align to TRBD1. V shed 2 bases, J shed 5 bases, and the junction held 9 bases outside the gene matches. Germline V gene data show CDR1 as KGHSH and CDR2 as LQKENI. The CDR3 has 17 residues. In DNA, the CDR3 is TGTGCCAGCTCACCATCTACAGGGGGCGCTTGGACCGGGGAGCTGTTTTTT. It yields the protein CASSPSTGGAWTGELFF.

The table lists this clonotype with many counts. The chain couples TRBV2 to TRBJ2-2, with a weak D call TRBD1 (6 bases). From germline, CDR1 is SNHLY and CDR2 FYNNEI. The CDR3 runs 15 residues. Trimming removed 6 bases at V and 3 bases at J, with 14 bases between. CDR3 coding DNA: TGTGCCAGCAGACAATACAGGGCAGACACCGGGGAGCTGTTTTTT. This translates into CASRQYRADTGELFF.

This clonotype qualifies as medium-sized. The chain employs TRBV18 and TRBJ1-1, with D perhaps matching TRBD1 (5 bases). This CDR3 region has 13 residues. The V end was cut by 3 bases, the J end by 5 bases, with 10 bases between. Germline values: CDR1 KGHSH, CDR2 LQKENI. The CDR3 DNA follows: TGTGCCAGCTCACCGGGGGGGAGGACTGAAGCTTTCTTT. Residues: CASSPGGRTEAFF.

This clonotype was counted many times. CDR3 nucleotides: TGCAGCGTGGCCGGGACTATCACAACTGAAGCTTTCTTT. This codes for CSVAGTITTEAFF. The chain carries TRBV29-1 and TRBJ1-1, with D maybe TRBD1 (5 bases). The CDR3 runs 13 residues. V was trimmed by 6 bases and J by 5 bases, leaving 16 bases between them. Germline loops: CDR1 SQVTM, CDR2 ANQGSEA.

The chain couples TRBV5-1 to TRBJ2-3; no firm D call. This CDR3 is built from 13 residues. CDR1 SGHRS and CDR2 YFSETQ come from the germline V gene. The V end lost 4 bases, the J end lost 2 bases, and 8 bases lay between the germline ends. The CDR3, as DNA: TGCGCCAGCAGCATCGCCGACACAGATACGCAGTATTTT. It specifies CASSIADTDTQYF.

This clonotype was recorded at least ten times. The chain combines TRBV7-2 with TRBJ2-3; D is possibly TRBD1 or TRBD2 (5 bases each). Germline V CDR1 and CDR2: SGHTA, FQGNSA. Trimming cost V 6 bases and J 0 bases, with 13 bases left between them. CDR3 length: 15 residues. Here the CDR3 reads CASSPGTASTDTQYF. The CDR3 bases are TGTGCCAGCAGTCCCGGGACGGCCAGCACAGATACGCAGTATTTT.